Below are 5 T cell receptor beta chains sequenced from a single sample in a study of CD8 T cells in ankylosing spondylitis. Each CDR3 protein is one row after TCRdb ran MiXCR on the 5' RACE reads. The table shows some 100,000 distinct CDR3 sequences, with roughly 8.7% occurring only once. Source material: blood, either unsorted or a sorted T cell fraction (not recorded which). These receptors all stem from a male donor with ankylosing spondylitis or in good health (not recorded which).

This clonotype was seen ten or more times. The rearrangement uses TRBV25-1 and TRBJ2-1; 7 nucleotides align to TRBD1. The germline CDR1 and CDR2 sequences are MGHDK and SYGVNS. The V gene end was trimmed by 6 bases and the J gene end by 3 bases; junction bases not matched to a gene: 2. The CDR3 sequence is 13 residues long. In DNA form, the CDR3 reads TGTGCCAGCAGCCGGGACAGCTACAATGAGCAGTTCTTC. It specifies CASSRDSYNEQFF. The variable domain in full, completed from reference TRBV25-1 and TRBJ2-1, reads EADIYQTPRYLVIGTGKKITLECSQTMGHDKMYWYQQDPGMELHLIHYSYGVNSTEKGDLSSESTVSRIRTEHFPLTLESARPSHTSQYLCASSRDSYNEQFFGPGTRLTVL.

In its sample, this clonotype was seen a few times. The chain employs TRBV7-2 and TRBJ2-2, with D unclear. Germline CDR1 and CDR2: SGHTA and FQGNSA. CDR3 length: 14 amino acids. Trimming cost V 5 bases and J 2 bases, with 9 bases left between them. The CDR3 DNA follows: TGTGCCAGCAGCCCCCGGGCCAACACCGGGGAGCTGTTTTTT. Amino acid sequence: CASSPRANTGELFF.

In this sample, this clonotype turned up many times. V is TRBV10-3 and J is TRBJ2-1; possibly TRBD2 for D (5 bases). This CDR3 has 15 amino acids. V lost 0 bases to trimming and J lost 6 bases, with 12 bases between them. Germline loops: CDR1 ENHRY, CDR2 SYGVKD. Here the CDR3 DNA reads TGTGCCATCAGTGAGTCGAGGGAGTACTTCAATGAGCAGTTCTTC. Protein: CAISESREYFNEQFF.

The chain employs TRBV7-2 and TRBJ2-3; TRBD2 matches 8 bases. V shed 3 bases and J 8 bases; nucleotides not matched to a gene: 13. Germline V gene data show CDR1 as SGHTA and CDR2 as FQGNSA. The CDR3 spans 16 residues. The CDR3 DNA sequence: TGTGCCAGCAGCTTCTCGAGCGGGGGCGCGATAGCTACGCAGTATTTT. Protein: CASSFSSGGAIATQYF.

In this sample, this clonotype turned up many times. The CDR3 region is CASSEGTGGVGTQYF. The CDR3 DNA is TGTGCCAGCAGTGAAGGGACAGGGGGCGTTGGGACCCAGTACTTC. V usage is TRBV2 and J usage is TRBJ2-5; TRBD1 aligns across 11 bases. This CDR3 is 15 amino acids long. CDR1 SNHLY and CDR2 FYNNEI come from the germline V gene. V trimming: 1 base; J trimming: 7 bases; junction bases outside the gene matches: 5.